This T cell receptor beta chain was sequenced during a study of T cell responses to AZD1222 COVID-19 vaccine. Samples with a second dose at about 4 or about 12 weeks were pooled together. Overall study findings and caveats: Regions left unmutated in variants are reportedly the target of nearly half of spike-specific TCRs. Only six AZD1222 recipients tested seropositive at baseline. Compared with day 0, the breadth and depth of the Spike-specific TCR repertoire rose significantly after two doses of AZD1222.

V was pared by 3 bases and J by 5 bases, with 17 bases between. CDR1 and CDR2 from the germline V gene are GTSNPN and SVGIG (reference sequence). The CDR3 has 15 residues. Comments on this clone: Its cognate antigen is unknown.

Profiled with immunoSEQ multiplex PCR; TCRdb holds only in-frame clones, not every one. Found here are 140,000 to 150,000 clones, around 83% of them singletons; the top ten hold less than 6%. Sequencing used peripheral blood, obtained 28 days after the second AZD1222 dose. V and J are TRBV30 and TRBJ1-5; D not resolved. This receptor was obtained from an adult who received the AZD1222 COVID-19 vaccine. CDR3 sequence (DNA): TGTGCCTGGAGCCCCATAGGAGGGCTCGATCAGCCCCAGCATTTT. Its translation is CAWSPIGGLDQPQHF.